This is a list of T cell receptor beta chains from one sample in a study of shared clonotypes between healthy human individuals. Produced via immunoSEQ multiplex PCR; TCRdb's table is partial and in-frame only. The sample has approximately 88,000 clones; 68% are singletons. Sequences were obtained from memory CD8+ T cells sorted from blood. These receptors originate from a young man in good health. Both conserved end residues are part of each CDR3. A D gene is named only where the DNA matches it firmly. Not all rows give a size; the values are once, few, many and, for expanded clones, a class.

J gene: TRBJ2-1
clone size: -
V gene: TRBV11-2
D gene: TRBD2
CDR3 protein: CASSLGLSAAEQFF
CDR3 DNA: TGTGCCAGCAGCTTGGGACTAAGTGCGGCTGAGCAGTTCTTC

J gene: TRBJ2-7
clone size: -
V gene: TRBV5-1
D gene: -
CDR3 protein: CASSLGGPYYEQYF
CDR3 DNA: TGCGCCAGCAGCTTGGGGGGACCTTATTACGAGCAGTACTTC

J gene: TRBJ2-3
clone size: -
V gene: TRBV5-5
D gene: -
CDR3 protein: CASSLVQATQYF
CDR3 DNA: TGTGCCAGCAGCTTGGTGCAGGCAACGCAGTATTTT

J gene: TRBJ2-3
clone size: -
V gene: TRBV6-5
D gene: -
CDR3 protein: CASTPTTDTQYF
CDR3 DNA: TGTGCCAGTACCCCCACCACAGATACGCAGTATTTT

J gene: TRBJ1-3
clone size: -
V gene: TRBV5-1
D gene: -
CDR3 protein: CASQTGPSSGNTIYF
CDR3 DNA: TGCGCCAGCCAGACAGGTCCCTCCTCTGGAAACACCATATATTTT

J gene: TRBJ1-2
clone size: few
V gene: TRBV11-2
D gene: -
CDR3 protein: CASSADNYGYTF
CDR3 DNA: TGTGCCAGCAGCGCCGACAACTATGGCTACACCTTC

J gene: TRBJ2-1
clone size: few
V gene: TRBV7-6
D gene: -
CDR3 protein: CASTNGRNEQFF
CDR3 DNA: TGTGCCAGCACAAACGGGAGAAATGAGCAGTTCTTC

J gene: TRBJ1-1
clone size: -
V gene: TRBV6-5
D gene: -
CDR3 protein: CASSSPQGEAFF
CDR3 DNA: TGTGCCAGCAGCTCCCCACAGGGTGAAGCTTTCTTT

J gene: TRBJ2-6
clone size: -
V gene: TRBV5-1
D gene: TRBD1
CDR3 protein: CASSLWTGLSSGANVLTF
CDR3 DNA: TGCGCCAGCAGCCTTTGGACAGGGCTGAGCTCTGGGGCCAACGTCCTGACTTTC

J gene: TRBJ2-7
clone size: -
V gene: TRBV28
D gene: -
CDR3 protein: CASSPGSDYEQYF
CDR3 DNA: TGTGCCAGCAGCCCCGGATCTGACTACGAGCAGTACTTC

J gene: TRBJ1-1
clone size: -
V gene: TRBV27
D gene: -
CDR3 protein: CASSLGGFTEAFF
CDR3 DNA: TGTGCCAGCAGTCTAGGGGGATTCACTGAAGCTTTCTTT

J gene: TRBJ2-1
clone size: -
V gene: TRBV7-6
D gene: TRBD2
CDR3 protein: CASSTGLAGGRFF
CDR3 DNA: TGTGCCAGCAGCACGGGACTAGCGGGAGGGCGGTTCTTC

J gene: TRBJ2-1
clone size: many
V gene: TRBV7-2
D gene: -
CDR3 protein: CASSLTSYNEQFF
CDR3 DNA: TGTGCCAGCAGCCTGACTAGCTACAATGAGCAGTTCTTC

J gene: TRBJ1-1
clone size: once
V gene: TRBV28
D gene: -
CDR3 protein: CASSPGSPRGSLNTEAFF
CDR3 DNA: TGTGCCAGCAGTCCCGGAAGCCCACGGGGGTCATTGAACACTGAAGCTTTCTTT

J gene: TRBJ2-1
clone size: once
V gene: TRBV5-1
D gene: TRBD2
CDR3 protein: CASSVGQGEGEQFF
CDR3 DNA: TGCGCCAGCAGCGTAGGGCAAGGGGAGGGTGAGCAGTTCTTC

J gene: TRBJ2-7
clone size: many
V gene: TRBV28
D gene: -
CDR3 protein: CASSGYTYEQYF
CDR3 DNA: TGTGCCAGCAGTGGCTATACCTACGAGCAGTACTTC

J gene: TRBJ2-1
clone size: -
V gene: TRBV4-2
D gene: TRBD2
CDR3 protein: CASSQDGAGDYNEQFF
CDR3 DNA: TGTGCCAGCAGCCAAGACGGGGCGGGAGATTACAATGAGCAGTTCTTC

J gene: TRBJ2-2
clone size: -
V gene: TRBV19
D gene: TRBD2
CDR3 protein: CASSPQLAGDTGELFF
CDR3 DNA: TGTGCCAGTAGTCCACAACTAGCGGGGGACACCGGGGAGCTGTTTTTT

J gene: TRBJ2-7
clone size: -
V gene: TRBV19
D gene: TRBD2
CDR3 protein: CATGTSGSYEQYF
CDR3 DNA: TGTGCCACCGGGACTAGCGGGAGCTACGAGCAGTACTTC

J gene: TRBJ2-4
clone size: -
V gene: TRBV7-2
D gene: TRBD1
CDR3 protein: CASSRDRLAKNIQYF
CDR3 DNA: TGTGCCAGCAGCAGGGACAGACTAGCCAAAAACATTCAGTACTTC

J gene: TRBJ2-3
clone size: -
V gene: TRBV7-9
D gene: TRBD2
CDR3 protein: CASSDNELSGNSDTQYF
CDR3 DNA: TGTGCCAGCAGCGATAACGAACTTAGCGGGAACTCAGATACGCAGTATTTT

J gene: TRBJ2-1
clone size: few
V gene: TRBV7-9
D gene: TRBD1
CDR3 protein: CASSLVGTGDDNEQFF
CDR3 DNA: TGTGCCAGCAGCTTAGTCGGGACAGGGGACGACAATGAGCAGTTCTTC

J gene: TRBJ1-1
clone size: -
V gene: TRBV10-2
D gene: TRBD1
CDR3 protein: CASSGAGGTEAFF
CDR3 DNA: TGCGCCAGCAGTGGGGCAGGGGGCACTGAAGCTTTCTTT

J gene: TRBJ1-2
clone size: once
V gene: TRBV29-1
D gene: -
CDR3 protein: CSASTFYGYTF
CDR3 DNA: TGCAGCGCTTCGACTTTCTATGGCTACACCTTC